The 21 T cell receptor beta chains below were found in one sample sequenced in a study of blood T cell repertoires in COVID-19. The method was immunoSEQ multiplex PCR; TCRdb's version includes in-frame clones alone and lacks a portion of them. Of 35,000 to 50,000 clones listed, approximately 85% are singletons. Material for sequencing was peripheral blood. Receptors originate from a man in his fifties or sixties with acute or convalescent COVID-19.

The chain couples TRBV30 to TRBJ2-5, with D hard to call. This CDR3 region has 10 residues. The V gene's germline CDR1 is GTSNPN and CDR2 SVGIG (reference sequence). V dropped 3 bases and J dropped 5 bases, with 4 bases sitting between them. CDR3 sequence: CAWRRETQYF. The DNA for the CDR3 is TGTGCCTGGAGGCGGGAGACCCAGTACTTC.

The V gene is TRBV29-1, the J gene TRBJ1-1, with 9 positions matching TRBD1. CDR1 is SQVTM, CDR2 ANQGSEA, per germline. The CDR3 is made up of 14 amino acids. Trimming took 4 bases from V and 10 from J; bases not matched to a gene: 13. The CDR3 coding sequence is TGCAGCGTTGTTGATTTCGCTCCGGGACAGGGAGCTTTCTTT. Its translation: CSVVDFAPGQGAFF.

This clone has a handful of counts. The chain links TRBV3-1 (or the pseudogene TRBV3-2) to TRBJ2-7, with D possibly being TRBD2 (6 bases). CDR1 is LGHDT, CDR2 YNNKEL, per germline (reference sequence). Trimming cost V 2 bases and J 4 bases, with 9 bases left between them. The CDR3 sequence is 13 residues long. CDR3 sequence (DNA): TGTGCCAGCAGCCAACTGCGGGGTTACGAGCAGTACTTC. Translation: CASSQLRGYEQYF.

The genes are TRBV5-1 and TRBJ2-1, with TRBD1 matching over 8 bases. The CDR3 runs to 15 residues. The trim removed 2 bases at V and 6 bases at J, leaving 7 bases unmatched. CDR1 is SGHRS and CDR2 is YFSETQ in the germline V gene. The CDR3 DNA follows: TGCGCCAGCAGCTTCCGGACAGGGTACGGCAATGAGCAGTTCTTC. Translating gives CASSFRTGYGNEQFF.

The V call is TRBV4-1, the J call TRBJ2-3; 8 nucleotides line up with TRBD1. Germline lookup yields CDR1 MGHRA and CDR2 YSYEKL. This CDR3 is built from 14 residues. Losses at the gene ends were 3 bases for V and 5 bases for J; bases not matched to a gene: 4. CDR3 DNA: TGCGCCAGCAGCCAGGACAGGGCCATAGATACGCAGTATTTT. This sequence encodes CASSQDRAIDTQYF.

The chain links TRBV15 to TRBJ1-4; TRBD1 agrees at 8 bases. The CDR3 totals 16 residues. Germline V gene data show CDR1 as LNHNV and CDR2 as YYDKDF (reference sequence). The V and J ends lost 2 bases and 7 bases, in that order; junction bases with no gene match: 9. The CDR3 DNA reads TGTGCCACCAGCAGATCACGGACAGGGATAACTGAAAAACTGTTTTTT. The encoded protein is CATSRSRTGITEKLFF. Full variable domain (rest looked up from reference TRBV15 and TRBJ1-4): DAMVIQNPRYQVTQFGKPVTLSCSQTLNHNVMYWYQQKSSQAPKLLFHYYDKDFNNEADTPDNFQSRRPNTSFCFLDIRSPGLGDTAMYLCATSRSRTGITEKLFFGSGTQLSVL.

The J gene is TRBJ2-3, the V gene TRBV9; weak D call: TRBD1 (6 bases). The CDR3 loop spans 16 amino acids. V lost 3 bases, J lost 1 base, and 15 bases lay in between. The germline gives CDR1 SGDLS, CDR2 YYNGEE. The CDR3 DNA reads as TGTGCCAGCAGCGCTTACCGAGGGGGACGCACAGATACGCAGTATTTT. Its protein product is CASSAYRGGRTDTQYF.

The J gene is TRBJ2-7, the V gene TRBV2; 12 bases fit TRBD2. The CDR3 runs 13 residues. Trimming cost V 10 bases and J 7 bases; bases outside gene matches: 8. CDR1 is SNHLY and CDR2 is FYNNEI in the germline V gene. CDR3 in amino acids: CAIPSGGGGEQYF. In DNA, the CDR3 is TGTGCCATCCCTAGCGGGGGGGGAGGAGAGCAGTACTTC.

This clone was seen just once. The V gene is TRBV28, the J gene TRBJ2-5; 7 nucleotides agree with TRBD1. The trim removed 11 bases at V and 2 bases at J, leaving 2 bases unmatched. CDR1 and CDR2 (germline): MDHEN, SYDVKM. The CDR3 consists of 11 residues. The CDR3 here is CAGGQQETQYF. DNA for the CDR3: TGTGCCGGGGGACAGCAAGAGACCCAGTACTTC. Looking up the rest from reference TRBV28 and TRBJ2-5 gives the full variable domain: DVKVTQSSRYLVKRTGEKVFLECVQDMDHENMFWYRQDPGLGLRLIYFSYDVKMKEKGDIPEGYSVSREKKERFSLILESASTNQTSMYLCAGGQQETQYFGPGTRLLVL.

V is TRBV30 and J is TRBJ2-7; TRBD2 aligns across 7 bases. Germline CDR1 is GTSNPN and CDR2 is SVGIG (reference sequence). The CDR3 runs 16 residues. V was pared by 3 bases and J by 4 bases, with 15 bases of the junction left unmatched. The DNA of the CDR3 is TGTGCCTGGAGACAGCCTTCTTTGACAGCGGGGTACGAGCAGTACTTC. Encoded protein: CAWRQPSLTAGYEQYF. The whole variable domain, filled in from reference TRBV30 and TRBJ2-7, reads SQTIHQWPATLVQPVGSPLSLECTVEGTSNPNLYWYRQAAGRGLQLLFYSVGIGQISSEVPQNLSASRPQDRQFILSSKKLLLSDSGFYLCAWRQPSLTAGYEQYFGPGTRLTVT.

The rearrangement uses TRBV30 and TRBJ1-3; unclear D gene. The CDR3 covers 12 residues. Germline CDR1 is GTSNPN and CDR2 is SVGIG (reference sequence). The V gene lost 4 bases and the J gene lost 3 bases, with 7 bases spanning the gap. The CDR3 nucleotides are TGTGCCTGGATTTCGGGTGGAAACACCATATATTTT. Amino acids: CAWISGGNTIYF.

The rearrangement uses TRBV19 and TRBJ2-2, with D maybe TRBD1 (7 bases). The CDR3 has 16 residues. Between the trimmed V and J ends, which lost 6 bases and 5 bases, there was a span of 19 bases. Germline V CDR1 and CDR2: LNHDA, SQIVND (reference sequence). This CDR3 is CASRGRGAVRTGELFF. In DNA, the CDR3 is TGTGCCAGTAGAGGCAGGGGGGCGGTAAGGACCGGGGAGCTGTTTTTT. Filled out from reference TRBV19 and TRBJ2-2, the complete variable domain reads DGGITQSPKYLFRKEGQNVTLSCEQNLNHDAMYWYRQDPGQGLRLIYYSQIVNDFQKGDIAEGYSVSREKKESFPLTVTSAQKNPTAFYLCASRGRGAVRTGELFFGEGSRLTVL.

This rearrangement joins TRBV4-3 to TRBJ1-5; perhaps TRBD1 as D (5 bases). Germline V gene sequence: CDR1 LGHNA, CDR2 YSLEER. This CDR3 spans 16 amino acids. The V end was cut by 4 bases, the J end by 2 bases, with 15 bases between. CDR3 protein: CASSPSWWGGNQPQHF. CDR3 sequence (DNA): TGCGCCAGCAGCCCTTCATGGTGGGGGGGCAATCAGCCCCAGCATTTT.

The genes are TRBV2 and TRBJ2-2, with a tentative D call TRBD2 (6 bases). The CDR3 sequence is 14 residues long. The ends were cut back, 5 bases at V and 4 bases at J, with 11 bases in the middle. CDR1 is SNHLY, CDR2 FYNNEI, per germline. CDR3 sequence: CASSLGLGTGELFF. In nucleotides, the CDR3 is TGTGCCAGCAGTCTGGGACTGGGCACCGGGGAGCTGTTTTTT. The variable domain in full, with the rest retrieved from reference TRBV2 and TRBJ2-2, is EPEVTQTPSHQVTQMGQEVILRCVPISNHLYFYWYRQILGQKVEFLVSFYNNEISEKSEIFDDQFSVERPDGSNFTLKIRSTKLEDSAMYFCASSLGLGTGELFFGEGSRLTVL.

The J gene is TRBJ2-2, the V gene TRBV28, with 9 bases fitting TRBD1. The CDR3 has 14 residues. Per the germline V gene, CDR1 is MDHEN and CDR2 is SYDVKM. The J segment lost 7 bases and the V segment lost 5 bases, leaving 5 bases of the junction unmatched. The CDR3 spells CASSPRDRVGELFF. CDR3 sequence (DNA): TGTGCCAGCAGTCCCAGGGACAGGGTCGGGGAGCTGTTTTTT.

Here the CDR3 reads CASRPGQGLPEAFF. The CDR3, as DNA: TGTGCCAGCAGACCGGGACAGGGCCTCCCTGAAGCTTTCTTT. The chain carries TRBV6-4 and TRBJ1-1; 9 nucleotides agree with TRBD1. The germline V gene encodes CDR1 MRHNA and CDR2 SNTAGT. J gave up 6 bases and V 6 bases, and 8 bases lay outside the gene matches. CDR3 length: 14 amino acids.

This chain links TRBV9 with TRBJ2-2, with TRBD2 matching 13 bases. The CDR3 is 15 amino acids. Trimming cost V 3 bases and J 6 bases; bases outside gene matches: 2. CDR1 is SGDLS and CDR2 is YYNGEE in the germline V gene. CDR3 bases: TGTGCCAGCAGCGGTGGACTAGCGGGAGCCGGGGAGCTGTTTTTT. It encodes CASSGGLAGAGELFF. Drawing the rest from reference TRBV9 and TRBJ2-2, the complete variable domain is DSGVTQTPKHLITATGQRVTLRCSPRSGDLSVYWYQQSLDQGLQFLIQYYNGEERAKGNILERFSAQQFPDLHSELNLSSLELGDSALYFCASSGGLAGAGELFFGEGSRLTVL.

CDR3 sequence: CASIPILNTEAFF. CDR3 DNA: TGTGCCAGCATTCCTATCCTGAACACTGAAGCTTTCTTT. The chain recombines TRBV5-5 with TRBJ1-1; D is unresolved. V was pared by 6 bases and J by 0 bases, with 9 bases between. CDR1 is SGHKS, CDR2 YYEKEE, per germline (reference sequence). This CDR3 region has 13 residues.

The table lists this clone with a count of one. The gene calls are TRBV28 and TRBJ2-7, with a possible D match to TRBD2 (5 bases). V shed 10 bases and J shed 4 bases, with 14 bases lying between them. CDR3 size: 12 residues. Germline CDR1 reads MDHEN; CDR2 reads SYDVKM. CDR3 protein: CATRTDFYEQYF. As DNA, the CDR3 is TGTGCCACCCGGACTGATTTTTACGAGCAGTACTTC.

The J gene is TRBJ2-7, the V gene TRBV5-1, with TRBD2 matching 8 bases. The CDR3 runs 16 residues. V dropped 0 bases and J dropped 4; count of bases not matched to a gene: 9. Per the germline V gene, CDR1 is SGHRS and CDR2 is YFSETQ. The CDR3 spells CASSLAGPGTRYEQYF. CDR3 DNA: TGCGCCAGCAGCTTGGCAGGGCCCGGGACTAGGTACGAGCAGTACTTC.

The chain carries TRBV10-1 and TRBJ2-2; D may be TRBD2 (5 bases). This CDR3 is built from 13 residues. Germline V gives CDR1 WNHNN, CDR2 SYGVQD (reference sequence). Trimming shortened V by 3 bases and J by 4 bases, and 6 bases separated the two germline ends. CDR3 sequence: CASSDRGTGELFF. For the CDR3, the DNA is TGCGCCAGCAGTGACCGGGGCACCGGGGAGCTGTTTTTT.